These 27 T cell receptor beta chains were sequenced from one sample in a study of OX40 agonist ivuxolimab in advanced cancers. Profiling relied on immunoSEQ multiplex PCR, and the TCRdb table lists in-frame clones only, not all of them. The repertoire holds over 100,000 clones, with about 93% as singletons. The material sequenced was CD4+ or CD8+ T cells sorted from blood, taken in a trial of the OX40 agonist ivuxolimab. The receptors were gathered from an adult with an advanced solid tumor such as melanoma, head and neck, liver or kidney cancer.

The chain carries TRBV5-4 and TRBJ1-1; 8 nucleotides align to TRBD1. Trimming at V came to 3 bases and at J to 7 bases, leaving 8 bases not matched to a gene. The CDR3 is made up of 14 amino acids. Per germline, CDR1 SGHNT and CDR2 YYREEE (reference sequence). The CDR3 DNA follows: TGTGCCAGCAGCTCGGGGCGACAGGGGCATGAAGCTTTCTTT. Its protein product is CASSSGRQGHEAFF.

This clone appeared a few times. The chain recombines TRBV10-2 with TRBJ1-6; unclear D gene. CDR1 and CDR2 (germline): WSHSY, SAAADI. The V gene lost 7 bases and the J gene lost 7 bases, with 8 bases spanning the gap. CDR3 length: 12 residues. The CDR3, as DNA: TGCGCCAGCATCGACGTCAATTCACCCCTCCACTTT. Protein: CASIDVNSPLHF.

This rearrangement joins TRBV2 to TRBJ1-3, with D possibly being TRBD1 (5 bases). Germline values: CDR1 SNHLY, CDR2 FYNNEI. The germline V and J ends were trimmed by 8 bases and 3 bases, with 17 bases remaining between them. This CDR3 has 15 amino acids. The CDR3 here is CASGGDSLGGNTIYF. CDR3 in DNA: TGTGCCAGCGGAGGGGACTCGCTTGGTGGAAACACCATATATTTT. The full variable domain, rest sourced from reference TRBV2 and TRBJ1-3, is EPEVTQTPSHQVTQMGQEVILRCVPISNHLYFYWYRQILGQKVEFLVSFYNNEISEKSEIFDDQFSVERPDGSNFTLKIRSTKLEDSAMYFCASGGDSLGGNTIYFGEGSWLTVV.

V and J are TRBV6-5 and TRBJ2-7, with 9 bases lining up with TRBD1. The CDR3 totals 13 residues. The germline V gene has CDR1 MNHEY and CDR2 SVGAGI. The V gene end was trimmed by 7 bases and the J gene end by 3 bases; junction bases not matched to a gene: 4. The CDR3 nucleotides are TGTGCCAGCAACAGGGGGCTCGGCTACGAGCAGTACTTC. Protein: CASNRGLGYEQYF.

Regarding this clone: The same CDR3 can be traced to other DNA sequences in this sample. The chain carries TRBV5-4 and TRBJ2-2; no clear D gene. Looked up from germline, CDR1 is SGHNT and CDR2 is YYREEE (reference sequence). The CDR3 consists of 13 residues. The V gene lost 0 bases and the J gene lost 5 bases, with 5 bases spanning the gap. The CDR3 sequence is CASSLVGTGELFF. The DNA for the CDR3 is TGTGCCAGCAGCTTGGTGGGGACCGGGGAGCTGTTTTTT.

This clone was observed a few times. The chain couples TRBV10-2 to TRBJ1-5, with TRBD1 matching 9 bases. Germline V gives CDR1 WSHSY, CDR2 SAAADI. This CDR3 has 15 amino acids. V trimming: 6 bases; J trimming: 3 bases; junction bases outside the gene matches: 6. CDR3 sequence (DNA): TGCGCCAGCAGGGAGACAGGGGGATCCAATCAGCCCCAGCATTTT. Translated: CASRETGGSNQPQHF.

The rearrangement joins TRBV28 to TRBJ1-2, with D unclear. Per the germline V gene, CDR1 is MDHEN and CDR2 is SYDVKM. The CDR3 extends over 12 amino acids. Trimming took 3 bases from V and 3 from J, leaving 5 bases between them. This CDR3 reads CASSLQDYGYTF. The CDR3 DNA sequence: TGTGCCAGCAGTTTGCAGGACTATGGCTACACCTTC.

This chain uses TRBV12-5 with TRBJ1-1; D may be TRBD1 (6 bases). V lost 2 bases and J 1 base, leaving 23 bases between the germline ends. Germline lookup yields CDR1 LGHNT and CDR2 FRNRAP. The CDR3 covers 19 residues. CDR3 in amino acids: CASGLSTDKYGTPNTEAFF. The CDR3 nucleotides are TGTGCTAGTGGTTTGTCTACTGACAAATACGGGACACCGAACACTGAAGCTTTCTTT.

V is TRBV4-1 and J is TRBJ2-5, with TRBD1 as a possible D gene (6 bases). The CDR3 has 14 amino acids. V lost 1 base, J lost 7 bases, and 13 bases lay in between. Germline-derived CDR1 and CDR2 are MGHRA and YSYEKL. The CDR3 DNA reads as TGCGCCAGCAGCCAAGGACAGGCCCCGGGGACCCAGTACTTC. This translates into CASSQGQAPGTQYF.

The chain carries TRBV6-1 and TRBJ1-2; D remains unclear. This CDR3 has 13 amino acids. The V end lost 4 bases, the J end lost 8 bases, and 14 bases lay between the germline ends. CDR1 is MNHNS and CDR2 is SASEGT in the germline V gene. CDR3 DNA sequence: TGTGCCAGCAGTGGTACGACCCTGGGGGGCTACACCTTC. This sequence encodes CASSGTTLGGYTF.

DNA for the CDR3: TGTGCCAGCAGGGAGTCAGGGGCCGCTGAAGCTTTCTTT. Its protein product is CASRESGAAEAFF. V and J are TRBV6-5 and TRBJ1-1; the D gene is possibly TRBD1 (6 bases). The CDR3 is 13 amino acids. Trimming took 6 bases from V and 6 from J, leaving 14 bases between them. Germline CDR1 reads MNHEY; CDR2 reads SVGAGI.

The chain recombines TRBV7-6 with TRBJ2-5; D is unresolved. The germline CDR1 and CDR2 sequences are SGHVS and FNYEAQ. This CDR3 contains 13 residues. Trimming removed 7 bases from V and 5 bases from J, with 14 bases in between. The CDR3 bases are TGTGCCAGCACCCTGAGGCCTCGGGAGACCCAGTACTTC. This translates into CASTLRPRETQYF.

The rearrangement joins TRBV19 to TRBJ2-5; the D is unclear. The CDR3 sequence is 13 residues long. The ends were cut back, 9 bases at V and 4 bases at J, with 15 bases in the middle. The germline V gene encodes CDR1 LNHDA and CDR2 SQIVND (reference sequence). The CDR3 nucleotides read TGTGCCAGCAGGAATCCCAAAGGAGAGACCCAGTACTTC. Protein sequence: CASRNPKGETQYF. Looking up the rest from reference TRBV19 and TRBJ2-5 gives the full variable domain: DGGITQSPKYLFRKEGQNVTLSCEQNLNHDAMYWYRQDPGQGLRLIYYSQIVNDFQKGDIAEGYSVSREKKESFPLTVTSAQKNPTAFYLCASRNPKGETQYFGPGTRLLVL.

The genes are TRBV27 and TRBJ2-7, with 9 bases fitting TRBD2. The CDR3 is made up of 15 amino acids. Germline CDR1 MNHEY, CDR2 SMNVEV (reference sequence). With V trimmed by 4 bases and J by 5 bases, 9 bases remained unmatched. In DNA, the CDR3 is TGTGCCAGCAGTTCTCCGGGACTAGCAAACCACGAGCAGTACTTC. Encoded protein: CASSSPGLANHEQYF.

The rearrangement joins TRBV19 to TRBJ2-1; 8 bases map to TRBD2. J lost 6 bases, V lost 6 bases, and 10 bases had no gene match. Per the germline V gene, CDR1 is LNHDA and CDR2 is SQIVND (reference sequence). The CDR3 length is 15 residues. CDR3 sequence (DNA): TGTGCCAGTAGGGGGGCATCCGGGACTAGCAATGAGCAGTTCTTC. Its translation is CASRGASGTSNEQFF.

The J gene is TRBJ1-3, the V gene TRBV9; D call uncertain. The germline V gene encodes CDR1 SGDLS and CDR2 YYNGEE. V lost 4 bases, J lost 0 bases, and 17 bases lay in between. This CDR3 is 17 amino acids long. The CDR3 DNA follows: TGTGCCAGCAGCCCCGGTATGAGACTCGACTCTGGAAACACCATATATTTT. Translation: CASSPGMRLDSGNTIYF. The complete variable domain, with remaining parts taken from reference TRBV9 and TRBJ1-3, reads DSGVTQTPKHLITATGQRVTLRCSPRSGDLSVYWYQQSLDQGLQFLIQYYNGEERAKGNILERFSAQQFPDLHSELNLSSLELGDSALYFCASSPGMRLDSGNTIYFGEGSWLTVV.

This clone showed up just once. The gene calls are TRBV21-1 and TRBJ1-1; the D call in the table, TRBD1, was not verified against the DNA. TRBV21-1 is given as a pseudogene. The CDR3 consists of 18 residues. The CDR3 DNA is TGTGCCAGCAGCAAAGTGAGGCGGGACAGGGATTTTTACACTGAAGCTTTCTTT. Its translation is CASSKVRRDRDFYTEAFF.

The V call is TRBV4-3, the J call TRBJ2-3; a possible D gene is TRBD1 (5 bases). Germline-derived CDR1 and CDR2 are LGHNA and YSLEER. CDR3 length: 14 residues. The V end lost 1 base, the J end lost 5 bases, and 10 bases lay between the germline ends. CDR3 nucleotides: TGCGCCAGCAGCCAAGCCTCTCAGGGAGATACGCAGTATTTT. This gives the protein CASSQASQGDTQYF.

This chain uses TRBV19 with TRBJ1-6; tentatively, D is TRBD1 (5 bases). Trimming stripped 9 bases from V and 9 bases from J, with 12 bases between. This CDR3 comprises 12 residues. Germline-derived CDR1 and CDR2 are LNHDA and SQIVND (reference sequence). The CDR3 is CASSGTTSPLHF. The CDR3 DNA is TGTGCCAGCTCGGGGACGACTTCACCCCTCCACTTT.

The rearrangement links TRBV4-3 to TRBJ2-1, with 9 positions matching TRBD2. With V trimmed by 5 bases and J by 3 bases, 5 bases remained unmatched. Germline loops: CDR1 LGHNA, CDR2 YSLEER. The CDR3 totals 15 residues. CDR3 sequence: CASSTRLADYNEQFF. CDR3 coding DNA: TGCGCCAGCAGCACCCGACTAGCGGACTACAATGAGCAGTTCTTC.

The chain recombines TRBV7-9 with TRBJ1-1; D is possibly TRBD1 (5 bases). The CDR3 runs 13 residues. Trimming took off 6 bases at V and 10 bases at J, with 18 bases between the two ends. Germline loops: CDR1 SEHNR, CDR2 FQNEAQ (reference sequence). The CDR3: CASRLQTGTRAFF. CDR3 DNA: TGTGCCAGCAGACTTCAAACCGGGACTCGAGCTTTCTTT. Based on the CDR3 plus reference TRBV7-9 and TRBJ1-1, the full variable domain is DTGVSQNPRHKITKRGQNVTFRCDPISEHNRLYWYRQTLGQGPEFLTYFQNEAQLEKSRLLSDRFSAERPKGSFSTLEIQRTEQGDSAMYLCASRLQTGTRAFFGQGTRLTVV.

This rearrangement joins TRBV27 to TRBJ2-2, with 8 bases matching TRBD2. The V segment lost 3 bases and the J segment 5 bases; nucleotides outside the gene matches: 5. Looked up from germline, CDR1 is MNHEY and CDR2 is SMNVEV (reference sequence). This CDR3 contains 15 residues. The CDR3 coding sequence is TGTGCCAGCAGTTTTAAAGCGGGGGTTACCGGGGAGCTGTTTTTT. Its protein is CASSFKAGVTGELFF.

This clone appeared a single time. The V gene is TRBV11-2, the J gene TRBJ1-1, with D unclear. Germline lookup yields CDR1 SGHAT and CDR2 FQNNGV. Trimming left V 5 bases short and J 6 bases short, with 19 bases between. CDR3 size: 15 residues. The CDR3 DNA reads TGTGCCAGCAGCCTATGGGAGGGAGTGAATTCTGAAGCTTTCTTT. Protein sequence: CASSLWEGVNSEAFF.

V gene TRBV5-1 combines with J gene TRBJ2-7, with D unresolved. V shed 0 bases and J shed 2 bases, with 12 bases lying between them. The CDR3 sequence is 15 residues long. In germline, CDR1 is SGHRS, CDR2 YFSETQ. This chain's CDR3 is CASSLGGIGAYEQYF. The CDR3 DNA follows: TGCGCCAGCAGCTTGGGGGGAATTGGAGCCTACGAGCAGTACTTC.

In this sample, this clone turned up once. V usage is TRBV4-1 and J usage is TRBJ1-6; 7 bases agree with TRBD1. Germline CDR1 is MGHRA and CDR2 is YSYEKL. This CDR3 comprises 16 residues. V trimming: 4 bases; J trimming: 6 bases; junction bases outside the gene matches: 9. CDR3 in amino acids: CASSRLQGGSNSPLHF. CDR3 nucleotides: TGCGCCAGCAGCCGCCTGCAAGGGGGCTCTAATTCACCCCTCCACTTT.

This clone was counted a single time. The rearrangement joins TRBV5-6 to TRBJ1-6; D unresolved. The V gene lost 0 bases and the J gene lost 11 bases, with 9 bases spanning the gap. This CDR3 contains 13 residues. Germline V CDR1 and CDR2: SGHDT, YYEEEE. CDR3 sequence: CASSLGALTPLHF. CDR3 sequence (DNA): TGTGCCAGCAGCTTGGGGGCTTTGACACCCCTCCACTTT.

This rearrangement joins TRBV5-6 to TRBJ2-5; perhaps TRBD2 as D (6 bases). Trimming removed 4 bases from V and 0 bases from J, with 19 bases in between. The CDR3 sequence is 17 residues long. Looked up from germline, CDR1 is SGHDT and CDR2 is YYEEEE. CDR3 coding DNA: TGTGCCAGCAGCGGCCTCGGGGGTTCCAGTTACCAAGAGACCCAGTACTTC. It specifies CASSGLGGSSYQETQYF.